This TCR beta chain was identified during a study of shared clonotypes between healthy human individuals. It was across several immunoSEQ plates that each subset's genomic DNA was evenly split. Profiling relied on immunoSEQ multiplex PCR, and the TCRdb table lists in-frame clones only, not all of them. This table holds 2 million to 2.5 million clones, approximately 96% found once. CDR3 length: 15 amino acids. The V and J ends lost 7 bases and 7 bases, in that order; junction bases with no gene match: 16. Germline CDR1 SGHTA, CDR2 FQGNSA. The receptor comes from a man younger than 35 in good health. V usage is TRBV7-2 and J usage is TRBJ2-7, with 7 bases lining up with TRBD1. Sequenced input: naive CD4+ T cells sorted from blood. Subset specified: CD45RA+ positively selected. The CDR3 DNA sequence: TGTGCCAGCAACTTTCAGGGACAGCCAGGGTCGGAGCAGTACTTC. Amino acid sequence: CASNFQGQPGSEQYF.